This TCR beta chain emerged from a study of blood T cell repertoires in COVID-19. Background on the study: COVID-19 samples collected from the United States, Italy and Spain covered acute and convalescent phases.

As originally analysed: Reference gene primers were amplified, and this amplification served to estimate nucleated cell counts. This table comes from immunoSEQ multiplex PCR, and its TCRdb copy is limited to in-frame clones, with some not included. V and J calls and clone size are as listed in that table; D and trimming were resolved from the DNA. The table includes 290,000 or so clones, around nine tenths detected once. V gave up 3 bases and J gave up 4 bases, with 10 bases separating them. The germline CDR1 and CDR2 sequences are SGHRS and YFSETQ. The CDR3 consists of 14 residues. The TCR comes from a woman aged 18 to 35 who had recovered from COVID-19. The chain links TRBV5-1 to TRBJ1-4; no clear D. Sequences were obtained from PBMCs or T cells enriched from blood (not recorded which). The CDR3 loop is CASSSGRDNEKLFF. DNA for the CDR3: TGCGCCAGCAGCTCCGGGAGGGATAATGAAAAACTGTTTTTT. Filled out from reference TRBV5-1 and TRBJ1-4, the complete variable domain reads KAGVTQTPRYLIKTRGQQVTLSCSPISGHRSVSWYQQTPGQGLQFLFEYFSETQRNKGNFPGRFSGRQFSNSRSEMNVSTLELGDSALYLCASSSGRDNEKLFFGSGTQLSVL.